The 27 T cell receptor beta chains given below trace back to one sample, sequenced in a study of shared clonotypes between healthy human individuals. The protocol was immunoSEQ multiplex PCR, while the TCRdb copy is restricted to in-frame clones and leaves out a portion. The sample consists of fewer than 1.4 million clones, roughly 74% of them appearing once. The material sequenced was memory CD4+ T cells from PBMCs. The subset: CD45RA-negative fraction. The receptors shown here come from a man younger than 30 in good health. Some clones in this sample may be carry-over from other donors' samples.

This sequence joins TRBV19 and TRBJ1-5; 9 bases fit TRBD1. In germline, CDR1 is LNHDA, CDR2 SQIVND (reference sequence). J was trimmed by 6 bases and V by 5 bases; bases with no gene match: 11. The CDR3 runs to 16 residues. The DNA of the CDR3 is TGTGCCAGTAGTGCCTTCCCGGGACAGGGAATTCAGCCCCAGCATTTT. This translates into CASSAFPGQGIQPQHF.

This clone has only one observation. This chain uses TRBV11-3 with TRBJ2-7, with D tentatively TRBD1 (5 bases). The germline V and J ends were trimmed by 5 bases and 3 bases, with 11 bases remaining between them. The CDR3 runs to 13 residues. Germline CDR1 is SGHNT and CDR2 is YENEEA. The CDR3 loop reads CASSGRTSYEQYF. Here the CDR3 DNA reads TGTGCCAGCAGCGGGCGGACAAGCTACGAGCAGTACTTC.

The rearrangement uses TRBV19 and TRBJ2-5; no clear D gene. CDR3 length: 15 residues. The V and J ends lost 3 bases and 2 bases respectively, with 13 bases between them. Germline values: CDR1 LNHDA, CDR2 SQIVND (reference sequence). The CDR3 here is CASSILTGGQETQYF. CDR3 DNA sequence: TGTGCCAGTAGTATTTTGACGGGTGGGCAAGAGACCCAGTACTTC.

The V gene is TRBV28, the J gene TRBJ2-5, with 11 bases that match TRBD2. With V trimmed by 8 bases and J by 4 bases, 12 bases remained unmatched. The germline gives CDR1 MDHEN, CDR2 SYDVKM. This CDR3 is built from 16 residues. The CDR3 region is CASRPTLAGVTETQYF. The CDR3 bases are TGTGCCAGCCGTCCCACACTAGCGGGAGTAACAGAGACCCAGTACTTC.

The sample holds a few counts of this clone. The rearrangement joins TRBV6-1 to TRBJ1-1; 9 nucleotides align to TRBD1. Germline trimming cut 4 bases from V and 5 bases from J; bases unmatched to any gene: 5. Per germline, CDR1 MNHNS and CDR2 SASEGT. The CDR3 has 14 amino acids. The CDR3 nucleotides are TGTGCCAGCAGTGCGGGACAGGGTGGGACTGAAGCTTTCTTT. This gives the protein CASSAGQGGTEAFF.

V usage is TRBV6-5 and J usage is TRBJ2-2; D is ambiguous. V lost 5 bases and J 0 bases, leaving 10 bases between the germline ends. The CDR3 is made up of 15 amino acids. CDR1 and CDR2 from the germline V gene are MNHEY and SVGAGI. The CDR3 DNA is TGTGCCAGCAGTAGGGCCGCCACGAACACCGGGGAGCTGTTTTTT. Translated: CASSRAATNTGELFF.

The CDR3 bases are TGTGCCATCAACACGGGACAGGGCTCTGGAAACACCATATATTTT. Its translation: CAINTGQGSGNTIYF. This rearrangement joins TRBV10-3 to TRBJ1-3; 9 bases map to TRBD1. CDR3 length equals 15 residues. Germline CDR1 ENHRY, CDR2 SYGVKD. The V segment lost 7 bases and the J segment 0 bases; nucleotides outside the gene matches: 4.

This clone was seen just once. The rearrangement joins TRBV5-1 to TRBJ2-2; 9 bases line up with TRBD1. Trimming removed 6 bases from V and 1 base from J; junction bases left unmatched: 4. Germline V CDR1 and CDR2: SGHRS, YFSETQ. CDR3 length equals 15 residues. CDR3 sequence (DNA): TGCGCCAGCATGCGGGACAGGGAGAACACCGGGGAGCTGTTTTTT. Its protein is CASMRDRENTGELFF.

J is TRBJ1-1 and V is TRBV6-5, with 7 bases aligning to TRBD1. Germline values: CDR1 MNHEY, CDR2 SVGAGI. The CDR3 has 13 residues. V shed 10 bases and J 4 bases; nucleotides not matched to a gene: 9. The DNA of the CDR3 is TGTGCCACCCAGAGGGGGCATGGCACTGAAGCTTTCTTT. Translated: CATQRGHGTEAFF.

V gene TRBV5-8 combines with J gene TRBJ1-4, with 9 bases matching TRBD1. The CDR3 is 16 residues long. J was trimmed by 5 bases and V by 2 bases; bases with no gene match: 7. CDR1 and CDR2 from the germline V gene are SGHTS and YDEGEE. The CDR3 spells CASSLKRGQGNEKLFF. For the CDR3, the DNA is TGTGCCAGCAGCTTAAAACGAGGACAGGGGAATGAAAAACTGTTTTTT.

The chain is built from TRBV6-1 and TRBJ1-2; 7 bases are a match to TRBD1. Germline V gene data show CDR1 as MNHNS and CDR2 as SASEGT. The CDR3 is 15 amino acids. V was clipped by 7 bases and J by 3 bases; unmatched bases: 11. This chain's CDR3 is CASTIQTGLDYGYTF. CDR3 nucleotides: TGTGCCAGCACAATACAGACAGGGTTGGACTATGGCTACACCTTC.

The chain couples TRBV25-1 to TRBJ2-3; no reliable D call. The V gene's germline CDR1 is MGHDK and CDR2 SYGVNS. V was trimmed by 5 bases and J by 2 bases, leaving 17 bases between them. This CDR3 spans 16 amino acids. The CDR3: CASSQSVTAPTDTQYF. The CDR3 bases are TGTGCCAGCAGTCAATCAGTGACGGCCCCCACAGATACGCAGTATTTT.

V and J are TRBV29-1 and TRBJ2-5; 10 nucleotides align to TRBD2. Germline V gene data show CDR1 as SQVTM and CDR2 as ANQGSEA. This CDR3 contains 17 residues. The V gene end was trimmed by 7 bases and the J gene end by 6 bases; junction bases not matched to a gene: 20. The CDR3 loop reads CSALRASGRGGFQTQYF. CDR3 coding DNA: TGCAGCGCTCTAAGAGCTAGCGGGAGAGGGGGGTTTCAGACCCAGTACTTC.

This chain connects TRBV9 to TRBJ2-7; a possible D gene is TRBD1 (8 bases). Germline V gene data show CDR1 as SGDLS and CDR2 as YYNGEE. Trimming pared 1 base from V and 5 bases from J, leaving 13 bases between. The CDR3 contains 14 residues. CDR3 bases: TGTGCCAGCAGCGTACGGACAGGGAGGGACGAGCAGTACTTC. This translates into CASSVRTGRDEQYF.

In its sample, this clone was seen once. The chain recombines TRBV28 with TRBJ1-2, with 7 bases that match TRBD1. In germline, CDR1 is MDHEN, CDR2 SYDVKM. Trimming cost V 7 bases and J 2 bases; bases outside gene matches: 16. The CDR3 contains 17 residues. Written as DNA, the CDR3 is TGTGCCAGCAATCTTGGGACAGTACCCCTTGGGAACTATGGCTACACCTTC. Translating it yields CASNLGTVPLGNYGYTF.

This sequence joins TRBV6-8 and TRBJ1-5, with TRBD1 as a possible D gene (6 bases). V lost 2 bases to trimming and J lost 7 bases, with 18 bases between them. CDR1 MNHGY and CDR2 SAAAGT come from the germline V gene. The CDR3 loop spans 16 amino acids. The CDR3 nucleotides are TGTGCCAGCAGTTACCCCTTGTTGGGGGCGGCCCAGCCCCAGCATTTT. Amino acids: CASSYPLLGAAQPQHF.

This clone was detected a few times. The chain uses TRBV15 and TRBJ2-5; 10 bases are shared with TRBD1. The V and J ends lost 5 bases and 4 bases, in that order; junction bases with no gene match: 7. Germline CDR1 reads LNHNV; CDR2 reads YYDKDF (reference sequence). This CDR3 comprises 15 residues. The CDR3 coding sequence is TGTGCCACCAGCGATAGTGGACAGGGGGTAGAGACCCAGTACTTC. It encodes CATSDSGQGVETQYF.

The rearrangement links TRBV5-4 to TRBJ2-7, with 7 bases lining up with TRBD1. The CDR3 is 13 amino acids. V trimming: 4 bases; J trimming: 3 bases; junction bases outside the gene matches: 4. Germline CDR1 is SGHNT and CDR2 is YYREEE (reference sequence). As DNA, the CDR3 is TGTGCCAGCAGCGTCCGGGACAGCTACGAGCAGTACTTC. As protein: CASSVRDSYEQYF.

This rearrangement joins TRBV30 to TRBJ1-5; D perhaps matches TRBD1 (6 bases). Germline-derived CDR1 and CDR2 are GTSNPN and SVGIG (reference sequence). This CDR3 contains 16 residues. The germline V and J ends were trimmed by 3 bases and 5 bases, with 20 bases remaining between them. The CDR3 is CAWSNFGTLVDQPQHF. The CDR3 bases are TGTGCCTGGAGCAATTTCGGGACATTAGTGGATCAGCCCCAGCATTTT.

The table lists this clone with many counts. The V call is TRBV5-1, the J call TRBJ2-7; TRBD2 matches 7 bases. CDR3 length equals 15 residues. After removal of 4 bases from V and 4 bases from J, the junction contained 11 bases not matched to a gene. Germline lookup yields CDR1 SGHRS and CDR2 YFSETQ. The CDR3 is CASSPGSGTVYEQYF. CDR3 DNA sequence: TGCGCCAGCAGCCCTGGAAGCGGGACTGTATACGAGCAGTACTTC.

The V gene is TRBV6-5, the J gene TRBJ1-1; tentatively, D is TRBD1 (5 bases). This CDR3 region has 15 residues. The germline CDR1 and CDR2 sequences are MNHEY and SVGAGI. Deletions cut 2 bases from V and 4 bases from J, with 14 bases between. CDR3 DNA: TGTGCCAGCAGTTACGCTCCGCAGGGAAGCACTGAAGCTTTCTTT. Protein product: CASSYAPQGSTEAFF.

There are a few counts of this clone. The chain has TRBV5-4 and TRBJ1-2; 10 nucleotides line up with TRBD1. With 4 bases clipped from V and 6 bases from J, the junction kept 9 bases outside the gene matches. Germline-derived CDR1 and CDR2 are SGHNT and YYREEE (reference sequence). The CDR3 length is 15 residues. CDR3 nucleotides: TGTGCCAGCAGCCCTGACAGGGGGCGAAGCGATGGCTACACCTTC. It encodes CASSPDRGRSDGYTF.

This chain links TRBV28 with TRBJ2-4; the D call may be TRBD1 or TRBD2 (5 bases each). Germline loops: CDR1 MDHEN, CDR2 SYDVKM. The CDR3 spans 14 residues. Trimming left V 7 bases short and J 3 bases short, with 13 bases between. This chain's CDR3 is CASIRGGDKNIQYF. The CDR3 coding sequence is TGTGCCAGCATCCGGGGCGGAGACAAAAACATTCAGTACTTC.

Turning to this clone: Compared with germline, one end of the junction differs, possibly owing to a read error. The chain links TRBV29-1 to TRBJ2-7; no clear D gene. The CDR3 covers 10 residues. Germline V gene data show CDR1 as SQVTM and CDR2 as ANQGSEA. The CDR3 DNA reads TGCAGCGCCCGATCCTCCGAGCAGTACTTC. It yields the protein CSARSSEQYF.

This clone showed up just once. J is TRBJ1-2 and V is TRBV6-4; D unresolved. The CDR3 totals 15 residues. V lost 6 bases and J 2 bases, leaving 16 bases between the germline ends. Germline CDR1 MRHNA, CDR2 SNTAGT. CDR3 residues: CASSPARAGNYGYTF. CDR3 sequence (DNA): TGTGCCAGCAGCCCAGCGAGGGCGGGAAACTATGGCTACACCTTC.

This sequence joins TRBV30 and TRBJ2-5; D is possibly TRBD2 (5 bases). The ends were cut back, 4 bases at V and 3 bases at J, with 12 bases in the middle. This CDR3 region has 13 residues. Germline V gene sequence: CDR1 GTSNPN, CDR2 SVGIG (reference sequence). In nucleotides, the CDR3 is TGTGCCTGGACCGACGGGGTAAAAGAGACCCAGTACTTC. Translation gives CAWTDGVKETQYF.

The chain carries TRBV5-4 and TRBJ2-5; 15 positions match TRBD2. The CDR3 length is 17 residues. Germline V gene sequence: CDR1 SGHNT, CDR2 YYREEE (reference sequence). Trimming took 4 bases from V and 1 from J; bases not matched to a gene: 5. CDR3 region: CASSARTSGRAQETQYF. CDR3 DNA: TGTGCCAGCAGCGCCCGGACTAGCGGGAGGGCCCAAGAGACCCAGTACTTC.